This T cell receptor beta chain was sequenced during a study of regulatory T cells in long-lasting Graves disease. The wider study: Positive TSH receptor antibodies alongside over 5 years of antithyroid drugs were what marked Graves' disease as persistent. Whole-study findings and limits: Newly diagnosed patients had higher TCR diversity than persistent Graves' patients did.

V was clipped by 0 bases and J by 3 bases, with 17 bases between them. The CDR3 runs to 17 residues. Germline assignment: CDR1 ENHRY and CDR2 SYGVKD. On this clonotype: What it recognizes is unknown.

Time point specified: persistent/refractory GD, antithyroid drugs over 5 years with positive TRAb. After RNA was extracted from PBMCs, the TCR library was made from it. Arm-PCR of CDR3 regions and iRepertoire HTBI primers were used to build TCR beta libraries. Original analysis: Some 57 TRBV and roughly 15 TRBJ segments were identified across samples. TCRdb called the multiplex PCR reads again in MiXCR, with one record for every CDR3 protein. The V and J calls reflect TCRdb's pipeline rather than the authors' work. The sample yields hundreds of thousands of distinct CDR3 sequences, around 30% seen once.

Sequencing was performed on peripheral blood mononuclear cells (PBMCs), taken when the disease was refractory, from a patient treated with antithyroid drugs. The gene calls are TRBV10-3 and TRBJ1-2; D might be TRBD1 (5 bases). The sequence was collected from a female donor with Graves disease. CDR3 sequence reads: CAISESVIDSDYYGYTF. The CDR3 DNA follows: TGTGCCATCAGTGAGTCGGTCATTGACAGCGATTACTATGGCTACACCTTC.